Below, 8 T cell receptor beta chains from the same sample are listed, as sequenced in a study of blood T cell repertoires in COVID-19. The assay was immunoSEQ multiplex PCR, and TCRdb's table has in-frame clones only and misses some. The sample lists 50,000 to 80,000 clones, around 92% seen once, with about 1.3% in the top ten. Input material: peripheral blood. Source of these receptors: a man between 60 and 75 years old with acute or convalescent COVID-19.

The chain joins TRBV27 to TRBJ1-2; tentatively, D is TRBD1 (5 bases). Germline CDR1 and CDR2: MNHEY and SMNVEV (reference sequence). V lost 6 bases and J 2 bases, leaving 16 bases between the germline ends. This CDR3 is built from 15 residues. The CDR3: CASRGQGAGNYGYTF. In DNA, the CDR3 is TGTGCCAGCAGGGGTCAGGGCGCCGGAAACTATGGCTACACCTTC.

The V and J genes are TRBV24-1 and TRBJ1-3; perhaps TRBD1 as D (5 bases). V lost 4 bases and J lost 0, with 12 bases in between. The CDR3 sequence is 16 residues long. CDR1 is KGHDR and CDR2 is SFDVKD in the germline V gene. CDR3 nucleotide sequence: TGTGCCACCAGTGAGGCCAGGGAGGGCTCTGGAAACACCATATATTTT. Its translation: CATSEAREGSGNTIYF.

The J gene is TRBJ1-6, the V gene TRBV19; D may be TRBD1 (6 bases). Germline V gene lookup returns CDR1 LNHDA and CDR2 SQIVND (reference sequence). Between the trimmed V and J ends, which lost 4 bases and 8 bases, there was a span of 18 bases. The CDR3 runs to 16 residues. The CDR3 spells CASSSRGGANHSPLHF. CDR3 bases: TGTGCCAGTAGTAGTCGAGGGGGGGCGAATCATTCACCCCTCCACTTT. Variable domain in full (rest from reference TRBV19 and TRBJ1-6): DGGITQSPKYLFRKEGQNVTLSCEQNLNHDAMYWYRQDPGQGLRLIYYSQIVNDFQKGDIAEGYSVSREKKESFPLTVTSAQKNPTAFYLCASSSRGGANHSPLHFGNGTRLTVT.

The chain is built from TRBV21-1 and TRBJ2-4; the D segment call TRBD1 is taken from the table without a DNA check. TRBV21-1 is a recognized pseudogene. This CDR3 is 21 amino acids long. The DNA of the CDR3 is TGTGCCAGCAGCAAAGTTTTCTGTTGGGCGAACAGGAGACTAGCCAAAAACATTCAGTACTTC. It codes for CASSKVFCWANRRLAKNIQYF.

CDR3 nucleotide sequence: TGCGCCAGCAGTATACAGGGAAGTGAAAAACTGTTTTTT. Protein product: CASSIQGSEKLFF. The rearrangement links TRBV5-1 to TRBJ1-4; D perhaps matches TRBD1 (6 bases). The CDR3 is 13 amino acids. V shed 5 bases and J shed 7 bases, with 12 bases lying between them. Looked up from germline, CDR1 is SGHRS and CDR2 is YFSETQ.

This chain uses TRBV7-9 with TRBJ1-1, with D unresolved. Trimming stripped 4 bases from V and 3 bases from J, with 15 bases between. The CDR3 contains 15 residues. Germline assignment: CDR1 SEHNR and CDR2 FQNEAQ (reference sequence). The CDR3 nucleotides read TGTGCCAGCAGCTCCCTGGGCGGGTGGGACACTGAAGCTTTCTTT. Its translation is CASSSLGGWDTEAFF.

Note on this clone: One junction end does not reproduce the germline sequence, and a read error may be involved. The rearrangement joins TRBV23-1 to TRBJ2-5; D remains unclear. TRBV23-1 is placed among ORFs of uncertain function. The CDR3 has 15 residues. DNA of the CDR3: TGCGCCAGCAGTCATCCGCCCGATACTTCAGAGGCCCAGTACTTC. This sequence encodes CASSHPPDTSEAQYF.

The DNA for the CDR3 is TGTGCCAGCAGTGAAGCTAGCGGGGCCACCTACGAGCAGTACTTC. Translated: CASSEASGATYEQYF. The chain uses TRBV2 and TRBJ2-7, with TRBD2 matching 8 bases. The length of the CDR3 is 15 residues. The trim removed 0 bases at V and 2 bases at J, leaving 3 bases unmatched. Germline V gene lookup returns CDR1 SNHLY and CDR2 FYNNEI.